Listed here are 2 T cell receptor beta chains from one sample, sequenced in a study of T-cell reconstitution after alpha-beta-depleted transplantation in children. A library of TCRbeta sequences, prepared with unique molecular identifiers, was generated. TCRdb re-analysed the PCR reads in MiXCR, keeping a single row per CDR3 protein. The repertoire consists of more than 550,000 distinct CDR3 sequences, with roughly a tenth occurring once and the leading ten covering less than 4.5%. This material consisted of PBMCs from the stem cell graft donor, taken from the stem cell graft. The receptors were gathered from a human donor who donated a stem cell graft to a child with acute myeloid leukemia.

This clonotype was detected many times. This chain uses TRBV18 with TRBJ2-1; D remains unclear. The length of the CDR3 is 15 residues. The V end was cut by 3 bases, the J end by 0 bases, with 9 bases between. Looked up from germline, CDR1 is KGHSH and CDR2 is LQKENI. CDR3 loop: CASSPQQSSYNEQFF. DNA for the CDR3: TGTGCCAGCTCACCCCAGCAGAGCTCCTACAATGAGCAGTTCTTC. Drawing the rest from reference TRBV18 and TRBJ2-1, the complete variable domain is NAGVMQNPRHLVRRRGQEARLRCSPMKGHSHVYWYRQLPEEGLKFMVYLQKENIIDESGMPKERFSAEFPKEGPSILRIQQVVRGDSAAYFCASSPQQSSYNEQFFGPGTRLTVL.

The V call is TRBV29-1, the J call TRBJ2-2; D possibly corresponds to TRBD2 (5 bases). Germline V gene sequence: CDR1 SQVTM, CDR2 ANQGSEA. Trimming left V 1 base short and J 7 bases short, with 10 bases between. The CDR3 is made up of 13 amino acids. CDR3 bases: TGCAGCGTTGAAGGCCGGACTGGCGGGGAGCTGTTTTTT. The encoded protein is CSVEGRTGGELFF.